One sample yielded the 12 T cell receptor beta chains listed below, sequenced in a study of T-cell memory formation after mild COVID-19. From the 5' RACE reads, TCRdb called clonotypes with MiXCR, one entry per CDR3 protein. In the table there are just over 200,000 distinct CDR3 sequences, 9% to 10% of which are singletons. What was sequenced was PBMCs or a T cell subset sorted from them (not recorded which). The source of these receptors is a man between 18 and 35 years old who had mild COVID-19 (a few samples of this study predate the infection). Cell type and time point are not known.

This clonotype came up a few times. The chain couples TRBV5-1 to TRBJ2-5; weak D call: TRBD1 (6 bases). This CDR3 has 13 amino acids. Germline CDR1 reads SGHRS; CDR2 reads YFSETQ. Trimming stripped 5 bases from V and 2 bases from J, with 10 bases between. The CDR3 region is CASRRTVQETQYF. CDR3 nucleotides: TGCGCCAGCAGGAGGACAGTACAAGAGACCCAGTACTTC.

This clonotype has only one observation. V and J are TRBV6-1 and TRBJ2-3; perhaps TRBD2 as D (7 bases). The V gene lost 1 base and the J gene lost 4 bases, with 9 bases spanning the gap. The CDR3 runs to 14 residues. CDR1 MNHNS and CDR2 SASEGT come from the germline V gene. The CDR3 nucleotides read TGTGCCAGCAGTGAAGAGGGGGGGCCAGATACGCAGTATTTT. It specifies CASSEEGGPDTQYF.

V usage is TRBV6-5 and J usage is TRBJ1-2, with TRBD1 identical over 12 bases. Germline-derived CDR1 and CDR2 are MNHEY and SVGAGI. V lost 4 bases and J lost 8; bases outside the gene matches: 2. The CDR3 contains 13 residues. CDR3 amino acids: CASSWDRGHGYTF. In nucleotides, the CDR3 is TGTGCCAGCAGTTGGGACAGGGGGCACGGCTACACCTTC.

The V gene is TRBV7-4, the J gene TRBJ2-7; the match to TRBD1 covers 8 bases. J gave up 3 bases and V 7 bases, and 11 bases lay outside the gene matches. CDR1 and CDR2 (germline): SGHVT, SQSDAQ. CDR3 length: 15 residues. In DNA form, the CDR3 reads TGTGCCAGCACCGAGGACAGGGATCCATACTACGAGCAGTACGTC. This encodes CASTEDRDPYYEQYV.

CDR3 DNA sequence: TGTGCCAGCAGTTGGACTAGCGGGGATGATACGCAGTATTTT. Its protein product is CASSWTSGDDTQYF. The gene calls are TRBV2 and TRBJ2-3; 12 bases line up with TRBD2. This CDR3 comprises 14 residues. V shed 5 bases and J 6 bases; nucleotides not matched to a gene: 3. Germline-derived CDR1 and CDR2 are SNHLY and FYNNEI.

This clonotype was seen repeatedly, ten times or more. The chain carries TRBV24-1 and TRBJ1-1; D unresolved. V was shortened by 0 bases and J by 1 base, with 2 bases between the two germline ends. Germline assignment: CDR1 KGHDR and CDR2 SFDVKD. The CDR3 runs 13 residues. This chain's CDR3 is CATSDLENTEAFF. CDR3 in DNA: TGTGCCACCAGTGATTTGGAGAACACTGAAGCTTTCTTT.

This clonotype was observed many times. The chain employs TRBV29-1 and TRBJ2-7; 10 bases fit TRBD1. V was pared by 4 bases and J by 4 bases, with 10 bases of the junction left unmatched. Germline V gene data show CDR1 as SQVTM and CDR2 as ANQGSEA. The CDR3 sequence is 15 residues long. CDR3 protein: CSVGRPGTGVYEQYF. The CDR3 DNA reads TGCAGCGTTGGGCGCCCCGGGACAGGGGTTTACGAGCAGTACTTC.

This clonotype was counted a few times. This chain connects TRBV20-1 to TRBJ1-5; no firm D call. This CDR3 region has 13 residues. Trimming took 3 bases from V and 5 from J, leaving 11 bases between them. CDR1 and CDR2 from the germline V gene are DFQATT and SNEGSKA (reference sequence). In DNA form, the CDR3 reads TGCAGTGCTAGGGCCCCAGACGATCAGCCCCAGCATTTT. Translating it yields CSARAPDDQPQHF.

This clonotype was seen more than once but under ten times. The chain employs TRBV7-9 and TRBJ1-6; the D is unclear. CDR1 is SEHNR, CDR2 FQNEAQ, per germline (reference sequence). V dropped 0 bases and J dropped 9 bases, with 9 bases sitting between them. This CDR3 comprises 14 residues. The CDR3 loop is CASSLAPRGSPLHF. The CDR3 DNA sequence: TGTGCCAGCAGCTTAGCTCCCCGGGGTTCACCCCTCCACTTT.

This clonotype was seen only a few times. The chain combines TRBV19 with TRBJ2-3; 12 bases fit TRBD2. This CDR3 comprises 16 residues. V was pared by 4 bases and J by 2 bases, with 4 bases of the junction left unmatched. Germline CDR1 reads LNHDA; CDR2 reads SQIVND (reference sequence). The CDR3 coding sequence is TGTGCCAGTAGTACCCTAGCGGGGGGGCTCACAGATACGCAGTATTTT. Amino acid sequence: CASSTLAGGLTDTQYF. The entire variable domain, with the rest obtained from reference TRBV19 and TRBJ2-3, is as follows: DGGITQSPKYLFRKEGQNVTLSCEQNLNHDAMYWYRQDPGQGLRLIYYSQIVNDFQKGDIAEGYSVSREKKESFPLTVTSAQKNPTAFYLCASSTLAGGLTDTQYFGPGTRLTVL.

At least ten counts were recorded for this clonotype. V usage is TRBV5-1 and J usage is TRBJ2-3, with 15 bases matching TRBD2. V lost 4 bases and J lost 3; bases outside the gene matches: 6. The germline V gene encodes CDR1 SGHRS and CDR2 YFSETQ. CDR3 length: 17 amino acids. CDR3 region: CASSRRTSGGDTDTQYF. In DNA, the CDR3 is TGCGCCAGCAGCCGGCGGACTAGCGGGGGGGATACAGATACGCAGTATTTT.

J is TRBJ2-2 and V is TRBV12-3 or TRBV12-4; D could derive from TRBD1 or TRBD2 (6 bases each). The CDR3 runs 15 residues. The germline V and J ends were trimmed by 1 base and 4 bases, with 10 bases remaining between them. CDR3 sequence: CASSLGRGGTGELFF. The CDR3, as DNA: TGTGCCAGCAGTTTAGGCAGGGGAGGCACCGGGGAGCTGTTTTTT.